The next 20 T cell receptor beta chains were all read from a single sample in a study of OX40 agonist ivuxolimab in advanced cancers. Generated by immunoSEQ multiplex PCR, the TCRdb table keeps only in-frame clones and is missing some. The sample carries 70,000 or so clones, roughly 90% recorded once. The specimen was CD4+ or CD8+ T cells sorted from blood, collected in a trial of the OX40 agonist ivuxolimab. Every receptor here comes from an adult with an advanced solid tumor such as melanoma, head and neck, liver or kidney cancer.

The chain combines TRBV7-2 with TRBJ1-2; the D is unclear. Germline CDR1 SGHTA, CDR2 FQGNSA. With 5 bases removed from V and 4 bases from J, the gap between germline ends came to 14 bases. The CDR3 extends over 14 amino acids. The CDR3 loop reads CASSGETAGYGYTF. CDR3 bases: TGTGCCAGCAGCGGAGAGACGGCGGGCTATGGCTACACCTTC.

The chain couples TRBV5-1 to TRBJ2-3; 9 positions match TRBD2. Germline CDR1 and CDR2: SGHRS and YFSETQ. Unmatched junction bases numbered 4, after V lost 5 bases and J lost 0 bases. The CDR3 runs to 15 residues. CDR3 loop: CASSITSGSTDTQYF. CDR3 bases: TGCGCCAGCAGTATCACTAGCGGGAGCACAGATACGCAGTATTTT.

The chain has TRBV18 and TRBJ2-1; D is ambiguous. The V end was cut by 6 bases, the J end by 6 bases, with 18 bases between. This CDR3 has 15 residues. Germline loops: CDR1 KGHSH, CDR2 LQKENI. The CDR3 loop reads CASSPGRTMANEQFF. Written as DNA, the CDR3 is TGTGCCAGCTCCCCTGGCCGGACGATGGCCAATGAGCAGTTCTTC.

This chain connects TRBV6-6 to TRBJ2-7, with TRBD2 identical over 8 bases. The CDR3 sequence is 15 residues long. CDR1 is MNHNY, CDR2 SVGAGI, per germline (reference sequence). The V gene end was trimmed by 4 bases and the J gene end by 5 bases; junction bases not matched to a gene: 10. In DNA, the CDR3 is TGTGCCAGCAGTTGGGAAGCGGGAGTAAGGAACGAGCAGTACTTC. Its translation: CASSWEAGVRNEQYF.

J is TRBJ2-5 and V is TRBV7-9; TRBD1 agrees at 7 bases. This CDR3 region has 15 residues. The J segment lost 5 bases and the V segment lost 5 bases, leaving 11 bases of the junction unmatched. Germline CDR1 SEHNR, CDR2 FQNEAQ (reference sequence). The CDR3 here is CASSQDRPSGETQYF. The CDR3 DNA reads TGTGCCAGCAGCCAGGACAGGCCCTCCGGGGAGACCCAGTACTTC.

The sample holds one count of this clone. The chain carries TRBV4-1 and TRBJ2-7, with 10 nucleotides matching TRBD1. The V gene end was trimmed by 0 bases and the J gene end by 1 base; junction bases not matched to a gene: 6. The germline CDR1 and CDR2 sequences are MGHRA and YSYEKL. This CDR3 contains 17 residues. Here the CDR3 reads CASSQELGQGVSYEQYF. CDR3 coding DNA: TGCGCCAGCAGCCAAGAGCTCGGACAGGGGGTATCCTACGAGCAGTACTTC.

The V call is TRBV5-1, the J call TRBJ2-1, with 12 nucleotides matching TRBD2. The CDR3 sequence is 17 residues long. V lost 4 bases to trimming and J lost 6 bases; unmatched junction nucleotides: 11. CDR1 SGHRS and CDR2 YFSETQ come from the germline V gene. CDR3 in amino acids: CASSVDPPSGRGNEQFF. In DNA form, the CDR3 reads TGCGCCAGCAGCGTAGACCCCCCTAGCGGGAGGGGCAATGAGCAGTTCTTC.

The chain carries TRBV30 and TRBJ2-5; 12 bases agree with TRBD1. V shed 4 bases, J shed 5 bases, and the junction held 8 bases outside the gene matches. Germline loops: CDR1 GTSNPN, CDR2 SVGIG (reference sequence). CDR3 size: 15 residues. The CDR3 nucleotides read TGTGCCTGGACGCTTGGGACAGGGGGCTTTGAGACCCAGTACTTC. Translation gives CAWTLGTGGFETQYF. The complete variable domain, with remaining parts taken from reference TRBV30 and TRBJ2-5, reads SQTIHQWPATLVQPVGSPLSLECTVEGTSNPNLYWYRQAAGRGLQLLFYSVGIGQISSEVPQNLSASRPQDRQFILSSKKLLLSDSGFYLCAWTLGTGGFETQYFGPGTRLLVL.

CDR3 loop: CASSAGHPNTEAFF. In nucleotides, the CDR3 is TGCGCCAGCAGCGCCGGACACCCGAACACTGAAGCTTTCTTT. This chain connects TRBV5-1 to TRBJ1-1; perhaps TRBD1 as D (5 bases). Germline CDR1 and CDR2: SGHRS and YFSETQ. Trimming took off 4 bases at V and 1 base at J, with 11 bases between the two ends. This CDR3 has 14 residues. Based on the CDR3 plus reference TRBV5-1 and TRBJ1-1, the full variable domain is KAGVTQTPRYLIKTRGQQVTLSCSPISGHRSVSWYQQTPGQGLQFLFEYFSETQRNKGNFPGRFSGRQFSNSRSEMNVSTLELGDSALYLCASSAGHPNTEAFFGQGTRLTVV.

The chain has TRBV18 and TRBJ2-6; possibly TRBD1 or TRBD2 for D (5 bases each). The CDR3 runs to 16 residues. Germline loops: CDR1 KGHSH, CDR2 LQKENI. Trimming stripped 6 bases from V and 0 bases from J, with 12 bases between. This CDR3 reads CASSEGSSSGANVLTF. CDR3 DNA: TGTGCCAGCTCCGAGGGGTCGAGCTCTGGGGCCAACGTCCTGACTTTC.

V usage is TRBV19 and J usage is TRBJ1-3, with unresolved D. Per the germline V gene, CDR1 is LNHDA and CDR2 is SQIVND (reference sequence). This CDR3 is 12 amino acids long. Trimming took 7 bases from V and 2 from J, leaving 6 bases between them. In DNA form, the CDR3 reads TGTGCCAGTAAGACGGCTGGAAACACCATATATTTT. Translation: CASKTAGNTIYF.

J is TRBJ2-1 and V is TRBV11-2, with TRBD2 matching over 7 bases. This CDR3 region has 13 residues. Germline V gives CDR1 SGHAT, CDR2 FQNNGV. The V segment lost 7 bases and the J segment 8 bases; nucleotides outside the gene matches: 8. CDR3 loop: CASTSGGRDEQFF. The CDR3 nucleotides are TGTGCCAGCACTTCCGGCGGGAGAGATGAGCAGTTCTTC.

The V call is TRBV28, the J call TRBJ2-7; TRBD1 matches 11 bases. The CDR3 is made up of 14 amino acids. CDR1 and CDR2 from the germline V gene are MDHEN and SYDVKM. The trim removed 6 bases at V and 6 bases at J, leaving 7 bases unmatched. CDR3 region: CASSRPGQGGEQYF. The CDR3 coding sequence is TGTGCCAGCAGCCGTCCGGGACAGGGGGGCGAGCAGTACTTC.

V gene TRBV7-3 combines with J gene TRBJ2-3; either TRBD1 or TRBD2 may fit D (6 bases each). The ends were cut back, 3 bases at V and 5 bases at J, with 24 bases in the middle. This CDR3 contains 18 residues. Germline CDR1 is SGHTA and CDR2 is FQGTGA. This CDR3 is CASSFLNPGAEGGDTQYF. CDR3 nucleotides: TGTGCCAGCAGCTTCTTAAACCCGGGAGCCGAAGGGGGAGATACGCAGTATTTT.

The J gene is TRBJ1-3, the V gene TRBV12-5; possibly TRBD1 for D (5 bases). This CDR3 has 14 residues. V lost 7 bases and J lost 0, with 10 bases in between. In germline, CDR1 is LGHNT, CDR2 FRNRAP. CDR3 sequence: CASATGLSGNTIYF. Here the CDR3 DNA reads TGTGCTAGTGCCACAGGCCTCTCTGGAAACACCATATATTTT.

This CDR3 reads CASSPHDRVGEKLFF. The DNA of the CDR3 is TGTGCCAGCAGTCCCCACGACAGGGTAGGGGAAAAACTGTTTTTT. The chain uses TRBV28 and TRBJ1-4; 7 positions agree with TRBD1. V was clipped by 5 bases and J by 8 bases; unmatched bases: 11. Germline CDR1 MDHEN, CDR2 SYDVKM. There are 15 residues in the CDR3.

A single count supports this clone. V gene TRBV7-9 combines with J gene TRBJ2-3, with D perhaps given as TRBD1 or TRBD2 (6 bases each). This CDR3 contains 15 residues. CDR1 is SEHNR and CDR2 is FQNEAQ in the germline V gene (reference sequence). V shed 6 bases and J shed 4 bases, with 17 bases lying between them. This CDR3 reads CASSHTLRGADTQYF. The CDR3 DNA follows: TGTGCCAGCAGTCACACCTTAAGGGGGGCAGATACGCAGTATTTT.

V usage is TRBV7-2 and J usage is TRBJ1-3; D is uncertain. The germline V gene has CDR1 SGHTA and CDR2 FQGNSA. CDR3 length equals 12 residues. The V and J ends lost 5 bases and 6 bases respectively, with 8 bases between them. The CDR3 DNA reads as TGTGCCAGCAGCCTGGATATAAACACCATATATTTT. This translates into CASSLDINTIYF.

This clone was detected once. This rearrangement joins TRBV9 to TRBJ2-3, with 7 bases aligning to TRBD2. The J segment lost 2 bases and the V segment lost 6 bases, leaving 3 bases of the junction unmatched. Looked up from germline, CDR1 is SGDLS and CDR2 is YYNGEE. The CDR3 runs 13 residues. CDR3 DNA sequence: TGTGCCAGCACAGCGGGAAACACAGATACGCAGTATTTT. It encodes CASTAGNTDTQYF.

V gene TRBV6-6 combines with J gene TRBJ2-1, with D possibly being TRBD2 (5 bases). This CDR3 has 14 amino acids. Trimming removed 6 bases from V and 6 bases from J, with 15 bases in between. CDR1 and CDR2 (germline): MNHNY, SVGAGI (reference sequence). Here the CDR3 DNA reads TGTGCCAGCAGGCCACTATGGAGGATCAATGAGCAGTTCTTC. Its protein product is CASRPLWRINEQFF.